The 30 T cell receptor beta chains below all came from one sample that was sequenced in a study of shared clonotypes between healthy human individuals. Libraries were prepared by immunoSEQ multiplex PCR; TCRdb keeps only in-frame clonotypes and omits some of them. Among millions of clones listed, roughly 94% were seen once. The naive CD8 subset, CD45RO-negative cells positively selected for CCR7, excluded terminally differentiated effector memory CD45RA+ cells. Specimen: naive CD8+ T cells sorted from blood. The receptors come from a man aged 18-30 years in good health.

The CDR3 loop reads CASSVTSGSYNEQFF. The CDR3 nucleotides are TGTGCCAGCAGCGTAACTAGCGGCTCCTACAATGAGCAGTTCTTC. The rearrangement links TRBV9 to TRBJ2-1; the match to TRBD2 covers 8 bases. V trimming: 1 base; J trimming: 0 bases; junction bases outside the gene matches: 0. The CDR3 runs 15 residues. Germline V gene data show CDR1 as SGDLS and CDR2 as YYNGEE.

The chain links TRBV28 to TRBJ1-1, with D possibly being TRBD1 (5 bases). The CDR3 is 14 residues long. Per germline, CDR1 MDHEN and CDR2 SYDVKM. V lost 2 bases to trimming and J lost 6 bases, with 13 bases between them. CDR3 sequence reads: CASSLRDSPPEAFF. DNA of the CDR3: TGTGCCAGCAGTTTACGGGACTCCCCCCCTGAAGCTTTCTTT.

The chain carries TRBV29-1 and TRBJ2-7, with TRBD1 matching over 7 bases. The germline CDR1 and CDR2 sequences are SQVTM and ANQGSEA. The V segment lost 1 base and the J segment 1 base; nucleotides outside the gene matches: 4. The CDR3 contains 14 residues. This chain's CDR3 is CSVEGTGQSYEQYF. The DNA for the CDR3 is TGCAGCGTTGAAGGGACAGGACAATCCTACGAGCAGTACTTC.

The CDR3 sequence: CASSYAGGQPQHF. The CDR3 nucleotides are TGTGCCAGCAGTTACGCAGGGGGACAGCCCCAGCATTTT. This chain joins TRBV6-5 and TRBJ1-5; TRBD1 aligns across 7 bases. Per the germline V gene, CDR1 is MNHEY and CDR2 is SVGAGI. The V gene end was trimmed by 2 bases and the J gene end by 7 bases; junction bases not matched to a gene: 2. This CDR3 has 13 amino acids.

This clone was observed once. CDR3: CASSSAGAHSPLHF. CDR3 in DNA: TGTGCCAGCAGTTCCGCAGGGGCTCACTCACCCCTCCACTTT. V usage is TRBV27 and J usage is TRBJ1-6; D is possibly TRBD1 (6 bases). V lost 4 bases, J lost 10 bases, and 14 bases lay in between. Germline lookup yields CDR1 MNHEY and CDR2 SMNVEV (reference sequence). The CDR3 length is 14 residues.

The J gene is TRBJ2-3, the V gene TRBV29-1, with a tentative D call TRBD1 (5 bases). The CDR3 contains 14 residues. Germline loops: CDR1 SQVTM, CDR2 ANQGSEA. Trimming took off 2 bases at V and 10 bases at J, with 19 bases between the two ends. The CDR3 here is CSVEIDGAPLAQYF. For the CDR3, the DNA is TGCAGCGTTGAAATAGATGGGGCCCCATTGGCGCAGTATTTT.

This rearrangement joins TRBV19 to TRBJ2-3, with 8 positions matching TRBD2. Germline V gene lookup returns CDR1 LNHDA and CDR2 SQIVND (reference sequence). The CDR3 has 15 residues. After removal of 4 bases from V and 6 bases from J, the junction contained 9 bases not matched to a gene. CDR3 sequence (DNA): TGTGCCAGTAGTACCTATAGCGGGAAAGGGGATACGCAGTATTTT. Translating it yields CASSTYSGKGDTQYF.

The chain carries TRBV28 and TRBJ1-2, with D perhaps matching TRBD1 (6 bases). V was shortened by 6 bases and J by 6 bases, with 11 bases between the two germline ends. The length of the CDR3 is 12 residues. Germline values: CDR1 MDHEN, CDR2 SYDVKM. Written as DNA, the CDR3 is TGTGCCAGCAGCACAACAGGGAATGGCTACACCTTC. Translation gives CASSTTGNGYTF.

The chain combines TRBV25-1 with TRBJ1-1, with D possibly TRBD1 on 6 matching bases. Germline CDR1 MGHDK, CDR2 SYGVNS. The CDR3 spans 17 residues. V lost 1 base, J lost 3 bases, and 18 bases lay in between. The CDR3 protein is CASSEFISGDTHTEAFF. CDR3 bases: TGTGCCAGCAGTGAATTTATATCAGGGGATACTCACACTGAAGCTTTCTTT. Looking up the rest from reference TRBV25-1 and TRBJ1-1 gives the full variable domain: EADIYQTPRYLVIGTGKKITLECSQTMGHDKMYWYQQDPGMELHLIHYSYGVNSTEKGDLSSESTVSRIRTEHFPLTLESARPSHTSQYLCASSEFISGDTHTEAFFGQGTRLTVV.

The chain links TRBV6-5 to TRBJ2-7, with no clear D. Germline lookup yields CDR1 MNHEY and CDR2 SVGAGI. This CDR3 contains 13 residues. V lost 6 bases to trimming and J lost 2 bases, with 11 bases between them. The CDR3 nucleotides are TGTGCCAGCAGAGTCCCCGGAACCTACGAGCAGTACTTC. Amino acids: CASRVPGTYEQYF.

V usage is TRBV6-5 and J usage is TRBJ1-1; 8 bases agree with TRBD1. With 5 bases clipped from V and 4 bases from J, the junction kept 6 bases outside the gene matches. This CDR3 comprises 14 residues. Germline lookup yields CDR1 MNHEY and CDR2 SVGAGI. The CDR3 loop reads CASSRDRGTTEAFF. Written as DNA, the CDR3 is TGTGCCAGCAGTCGAGACAGGGGAACCACTGAAGCTTTCTTT.

The J gene is TRBJ2-7, the V gene TRBV29-1; D is undetermined. Germline V gene lookup returns CDR1 SQVTM and CDR2 ANQGSEA. Trimming took 5 bases from V and 1 from J, leaving 12 bases between them. The CDR3 consists of 13 residues. Here the CDR3 DNA reads TGCAGCGTTTCTCAGGACGGGTCCTACGAGCAGTACTTC. It is translated as CSVSQDGSYEQYF.

This clone was observed at least ten times. The sample holds other DNA sequences that translate to the same CDR3. The chain carries TRBV30 and TRBJ1-1; TRBD1 matches 8 bases. Losses at the gene ends were 6 bases for V and 1 base for J; bases not matched to a gene: 13. The CDR3 has 16 residues. Germline CDR1 and CDR2: GTSNPN and SVGIG (reference sequence). CDR3 DNA: TGTGCCTGCCACGGACAGGGCTCATCACAGAACACTGAAGCTTTCTTT. Its translation is CACHGQGSSQNTEAFF.

This clone has just one count. The V and J genes are TRBV13 and TRBJ2-3; 11 bases are a match to TRBD2. The CDR3 length is 18 residues. Germline-derived CDR1 and CDR2 are PRHDT and FYEKMQ (reference sequence). J lost 2 bases, V lost 1 base, and 8 bases had no gene match. The CDR3 sequence is CASSLEGLAGGITDTQYF. The DNA for the CDR3 is TGTGCCAGCAGCTTAGAAGGGCTAGCGGGAGGAATCACAGATACGCAGTATTTT.

The chain joins TRBV6-6 to TRBJ1-6, with 7 nucleotides matching TRBD1. CDR3 length equals 16 residues. The junction had 12 bases not matched to a gene; V was cut back by 5 bases and J by 8 bases. The germline V gene encodes CDR1 MNHNY and CDR2 SVGAGI (reference sequence). The CDR3 coding sequence is TGTGCCAGCAGTGTCACCAGGGGGACAGACGATTCACCCCTCCACTTT. The encoded protein is CASSVTRGTDDSPLHF.

This chain uses TRBV23-1 with TRBJ1-4, with D perhaps matching TRBD1 (6 bases). TRBV23-1 is known as an ORF, though its function is uncertain. This CDR3 has 14 residues. V was shortened by 9 bases and J by 6 bases, with 17 bases between the two germline ends. The CDR3 region is CASLSRGADEKLFF. DNA of the CDR3: TGCGCCAGTCTCAGCCGGGGGGCGGATGAAAAACTGTTTTTT.

This chain links TRBV7-2 with TRBJ2-3; TRBD2 is a possible D gene (6 bases). V gave up 1 base and J gave up 1 base, with 12 bases separating them. Germline V gene lookup returns CDR1 SGHTA and CDR2 FQGNSA. This CDR3 region has 16 residues. Here the CDR3 reads CASSLVRRDRTDTQYF. CDR3 coding DNA: TGTGCCAGCAGCTTAGTTCGGCGGGACCGCACAGATACGCAGTATTTT.

The chain couples TRBV5-1 to TRBJ1-6; possible D gene TRBD1, 5 bases. The CDR3 runs to 16 residues. V lost 1 base and J 7 bases, leaving 15 bases between the germline ends. In germline, CDR1 is SGHRS, CDR2 YFSETQ. Written as DNA, the CDR3 is TGCGCCAGCAGCTTGCTAGGGACGAGGGGCAATTCACCCCTCCACTTT. This codes for CASSLLGTRGNSPLHF.

The chain employs TRBV6-6 and TRBJ2-1; TRBD2 matches at 14 bases. Trimming removed 0 bases from V and 9 bases from J; junction bases left unmatched: 4. The germline V gene encodes CDR1 MNHNY and CDR2 SVGAGI (reference sequence). The CDR3 has 16 residues. The CDR3 DNA reads TGTGCCAGCAGTTACTCGGGACTAGCGGGAGACGGTGAGCAGTTCTTC. Translated: CASSYSGLAGDGEQFF.

The J gene is TRBJ1-2, the V gene TRBV27; D perhaps matches TRBD1 (6 bases). The V gene's germline CDR1 is MNHEY and CDR2 SMNVEV (reference sequence). This CDR3 has 14 residues. V was cut by 6 bases and J by 2 bases, with 13 bases left in between. The chain's CDR3 is CASRPQGANYGYTF. In DNA form, the CDR3 reads TGTGCCAGCAGACCACAGGGTGCGAACTATGGCTACACCTTC.

The genes are TRBV4-1 and TRBJ2-7; D remains unclear. V dropped 4 bases and J dropped 1 base, with 20 bases sitting between them. The CDR3 loop spans 17 amino acids. CDR1 and CDR2 from the germline V gene are MGHRA and YSYEKL. CDR3 nucleotide sequence: TGCGCCAGCAGCCCATCTCCGGGCTCTCCGATTTCCTACGAGCAGTACTTC. Amino acid sequence: CASSPSPGSPISYEQYF.

The J gene is TRBJ2-3, the V gene TRBV30, with 9 bases identical to TRBD2. This CDR3 contains 14 residues. The J segment lost 6 bases and the V segment lost 2 bases, leaving 6 bases of the junction unmatched. The germline CDR1 and CDR2 sequences are GTSNPN and SVGIG (reference sequence). The CDR3 loop is CAWSRLAGFDTQYF. The CDR3 bases are TGTGCCTGGAGTAGGCTAGCGGGGTTTGATACGCAGTATTTT. The full variable domain, completed using reference TRBV30 and TRBJ2-3, is SQTIHQWPATLVQPVGSPLSLECTVEGTSNPNLYWYRQAAGRGLQLLFYSVGIGQISSEVPQNLSASRPQDRQFILSSKKLLLSDSGFYLCAWSRLAGFDTQYFGPGTRLTVL.

The chain uses TRBV29-1 and TRBJ2-3; 12 bases are shared with TRBD2. Germline values: CDR1 SQVTM, CDR2 ANQGSEA. This CDR3 spans 14 amino acids. The ends lost 7 bases at V and 3 bases at J; junction bases unmatched: 5. The CDR3 DNA is TGCAGCGGCCTAGCGGGGGGGAGAACAGATACGCAGTATTTT. It encodes CSGLAGGRTDTQYF.

The chain couples TRBV7-9 to TRBJ2-4; a possible D gene is TRBD2 (6 bases). In germline, CDR1 is SEHNR, CDR2 FQNEAQ (reference sequence). This CDR3 contains 15 residues. V gave up 5 bases and J gave up 5 bases, with 16 bases separating them. The CDR3 here is CASSPSMGLQNIQYF. The CDR3 region has the DNA TGTGCCAGCAGCCCCAGTATGGGACTCCAAAACATTCAGTACTTC.

V gene TRBV7-9 combines with J gene TRBJ2-7; TRBD1 agrees at 9 bases. The length of the CDR3 is 17 residues. CDR1 SEHNR and CDR2 FQNEAQ come from the germline V gene (reference sequence). V dropped 4 bases and J dropped 1; count of bases not matched to a gene: 11. The CDR3 is CASSSNSGTGKSYEQYF. In DNA form, the CDR3 reads TGTGCCAGCAGCTCAAACTCCGGGACAGGGAAGTCCTACGAGCAGTACTTC.

The V gene is TRBV7-8, the J gene TRBJ1-4; D not certain. The CDR3 extends over 13 amino acids. Trimming pared 5 bases from V and 8 bases from J, leaving 12 bases between. Looked up from germline, CDR1 is SGHVS and CDR2 is FQNEAQ. In nucleotides, the CDR3 is TGTGCCAGCAGCCTAGGAGGTCGCGAAAAACTGTTTTTT. This codes for CASSLGGREKLFF. The complete variable domain, with remaining parts taken from reference TRBV7-8 and TRBJ1-4, reads GAGVSQSPRYKVAKRGQDVALRCDPISGHVSLFWYQQALGQGPEFLTYFQNEAQLDKSGLPSDRFFAERPEGSVSTLKIQRTQQEDSAVYLCASSLGGREKLFFGSGTQLSVL.

The chain recombines TRBV7-2 with TRBJ1-2; 8 nucleotides match TRBD1. The CDR3 contains 14 residues. Germline CDR1 is SGHTA and CDR2 is FQGNSA. After removal of 2 bases from V and 4 bases from J, the junction contained 3 bases not matched to a gene. The CDR3 reads CASSLKDRGYGYTF. The CDR3 DNA follows: TGTGCCAGCAGCTTAAAAGACAGGGGCTATGGCTACACCTTC.

V usage is TRBV6-5 and J usage is TRBJ1-5, with D unclear. CDR1 and CDR2 (germline): MNHEY, SVGAGI. This CDR3 contains 14 residues. Trimming removed 2 bases from V and 6 bases from J, with 11 bases in between. CDR3 coding DNA: TGTGCCAGCAGTTACATGTCGGGCGGTCAGCCCCAGCATTTT. This sequence encodes CASSYMSGGQPQHF.

V gene TRBV7-9 combines with J gene TRBJ2-1; 7 bases fit TRBD1. Germline trimming cut 5 bases from V and 5 bases from J; bases unmatched to any gene: 15. Per the germline V gene, CDR1 is SEHNR and CDR2 is FQNEAQ (reference sequence). The CDR3 runs to 17 residues. CDR3 nucleotides: TGTGCCAGCAGCACCCATGCCCCCGGGACAGCAGACAATGAGCAGTTCTTC. Protein sequence: CASSTHAPGTADNEQFF.

This clone showed up just once. The chain carries TRBV29-1 and TRBJ2-2; TRBD1 aligns across 8 bases. CDR1 SQVTM and CDR2 ANQGSEA come from the germline V gene. The CDR3 length is 17 residues. V lost 0 bases, J lost 4 bases, and 10 bases stayed unmatched. In DNA, the CDR3 is TGCAGCGTTGAAGAAATATTAGGGGACAGGACCACCGGGGAGCTGTTTTTT. Amino acids: CSVEEILGDRTTGELFF.